A single sample is the source of the 10 T cell receptor beta chains below, sequenced in a study of blood T cell dynamics during melanoma immunotherapy. Regarding time point: week 3, after first cycle of checkpoint inhibitor. This table comes from immunoSEQ multiplex PCR, and its TCRdb copy is limited to in-frame clones, with some not included. The data show 15,000 or so clones, 85% to 95% seen once. The source material was effector memory CD8+ T cells from blood, sampled from a patient treated with checkpoint blockade. The receptor source for this set is a human donor with melanoma.

Concerning this clone: At one end, the junction sequence differs from germline, possibly due to a read error. The rearrangement links TRBV9 to TRBJ1-2, with a tentative D call TRBD1 (5 bases). This CDR3 is built from 11 residues. Germline CDR1 and CDR2: SGDLS and YYNGEE. The CDR3 sequence is CASRTGTSLAF. DNA for the CDR3: TGTGCCAGCAGGACGGGGACCAGTCTCGCCTTC.

This rearrangement joins TRBV27 to TRBJ1-2, with a possible D match to TRBD1 (5 bases). Per germline, CDR1 MNHEY and CDR2 SMNVEV (reference sequence). The length of the CDR3 is 16 residues. Trimming shortened V by 4 bases and J by 6 bases, and 21 bases separated the two germline ends. The CDR3 loop reads CASSSSPRGDGNGYTF. CDR3 DNA sequence: TGTGCCAGCAGTTCCTCTCCTCGCGGGGACGGGAATGGCTACACCTTC.

The chain employs TRBV5-4 and TRBJ2-1; 11 bases line up with TRBD2. Trimming took 4 bases from V and 8 from J; bases not matched to a gene: 2. The length of the CDR3 is 13 residues. Germline values: CDR1 SGHNT, CDR2 YYREEE (reference sequence). The CDR3, as DNA: TGTGCCAGCAGCAAACTAGCGGGGGATGAGCAGTTCTTC. Protein sequence: CASSKLAGDEQFF. Supplemented by reference TRBV5-4 and TRBJ2-1, the full variable domain reads ETGVTQSPTHLIKTRGQQVTLRCSSQSGHNTVSWYQQALGQGPQFIFQYYREEENGRGNFPPRFSGLQFPNYSSELNVNALELDDSALYLCASSKLAGDEQFFGPGTRLTVL.

V and J are TRBV19 and TRBJ2-2; perhaps TRBD2 as D (6 bases). The CDR3 has 13 residues. V lost 6 bases to trimming and J lost 3 bases, with 8 bases between them. The germline V gene encodes CDR1 LNHDA and CDR2 SQIVND (reference sequence). The CDR3, as DNA: TGTGCCAGTAGGCGGGACTACACCGGGGAGCTGTTTTTT. Residues: CASRRDYTGELFF.

V is TRBV27 and J is TRBJ2-5, with a tentative D call TRBD1 (6 bases). The CDR3 runs to 12 residues. V lost 2 bases and J 11 bases, leaving 12 bases between the germline ends. Germline loops: CDR1 MNHEY, CDR2 SMNVEV (reference sequence). The chain's CDR3 is CASSLNRAQQYF. In DNA form, the CDR3 reads TGTGCCAGCAGTTTAAACAGGGCACAGCAGTACTTC.

V and J are TRBV7-8 and TRBJ2-5, with TRBD1 matching over 8 bases. The germline V gene encodes CDR1 SGHVS and CDR2 FQNEAQ. The V and J ends lost 5 bases and 5 bases, in that order; junction bases with no gene match: 7. The CDR3 spans 14 residues. CDR3 DNA: TGTGCCAGCAGCCCGGACAGGGCAGGGGAGACCCAGTACTTC. This gives the protein CASSPDRAGETQYF.

V usage is TRBV19 and J usage is TRBJ2-1, with D uncertain. The CDR3 spans 13 residues. Trimming removed 3 bases at V and 4 bases at J, with 7 bases between. Germline CDR1 reads LNHDA; CDR2 reads SQIVND (reference sequence). For the CDR3, the DNA is TGTGCCAGTAGTATTCAGCTTTACAATGAGCAGTTCTTC. Its protein is CASSIQLYNEQFF.

The chain recombines TRBV19 with TRBJ2-7; TRBD2 matches at 12 bases. CDR1 and CDR2 from the germline V gene are LNHDA and SQIVND (reference sequence). This CDR3 is built from 14 residues. Trimming removed 5 bases from V and 4 bases from J; junction bases left unmatched: 3. The CDR3 bases are TGTGCCAGTAGTGCGGGGACTAGCGGGTACGAGCAGTACTTC. Translating gives CASSAGTSGYEQYF.

This chain links TRBV5-1 with TRBJ2-1; the D gene is possibly TRBD2 (6 bases). The V gene's germline CDR1 is SGHRS and CDR2 YFSETQ. CDR3 size: 13 residues. V was shortened by 7 bases and J by 6 bases, with 14 bases between the two germline ends. The CDR3 region has the DNA TGCGCCAGCTTGGGGGACTGGCTCAATGAGCAGTTCTTC. Translating it yields CASLGDWLNEQFF.

V and J are TRBV28 and TRBJ2-4, with TRBD2 matching 8 bases. The trim removed 6 bases at V and 0 bases at J, leaving 13 bases unmatched. The CDR3 is 18 residues long. The germline V gene encodes CDR1 MDHEN and CDR2 SYDVKM. CDR3 protein: CASRPLIGTSLAKNIQYF. CDR3 nucleotide sequence: TGTGCCAGCAGACCTTTAATCGGGACTAGTCTAGCCAAAAACATTCAGTACTTC.